Presented here are 10 T cell receptor beta chains from one specimen sequenced in a study of blood T cells in healthy people across ages. With a J-beta primer mix and a sample-barcoded 5' primer, a second PCR ran about 7 to 12 cycles. TCRdb analysed the 5' RACE reads with MiXCR anew, one entry per CDR3 protein. The data hold fewer than 1,200,000 distinct CDR3 sequences, with roughly a quarter observed a single time. These data were likewise used in another study, on T cells of mothers and their children.

The material sequenced was blood. These receptor sequences come from a girl aged 2 to 10 in good health.

This clonotype was recorded a few times. The CDR3 spells CASSSGQGNRNEQFF. Written as DNA, the CDR3 is TGTGCCAGCAGCTCGGGACAGGGCAATAGGAATGAGCAGTTCTTC. This sequence joins TRBV7-9 and TRBJ2-1; TRBD1 agrees at 9 bases. Per germline, CDR1 SEHNR and CDR2 FQNEAQ (reference sequence). The CDR3 sequence is 15 residues long. The junction had 8 bases not matched to a gene; V was cut back by 4 bases and J by 7 bases.

A few counts support this clonotype. The genes are TRBV29-1 and TRBJ2-1; the D is unclear. CDR3 length: 11 amino acids. Deletions cut 7 bases from V and 13 bases from J, with 17 bases between. In germline, CDR1 is SQVTM, CDR2 ANQGSEA. The DNA for the CDR3 is TGCAGCGCCCTATCTGAGTGGGGTCAGTTCTTC. The encoded protein is CSALSEWGQFF.

J is TRBJ2-7 and V is TRBV4-2; D remains unclear. Germline CDR1 is LGHNA and CDR2 is YNFKEQ. Trimming removed 0 bases from V and 2 bases from J, with 23 bases in between. This CDR3 comprises 19 residues. CDR3 DNA: TGTGCCAGCAGCCAAGATCTACCAGGTAGGGAACAGCTGGCCTACGAGCAGTACTTC. Residues: CASSQDLPGREQLAYEQYF.

The V gene is TRBV20-1, the J gene TRBJ2-5, with D perhaps matching TRBD2 (5 bases). The CDR3 has 13 amino acids. CDR1 DFQATT and CDR2 SNEGSKA come from the germline V gene (reference sequence). Trimming removed 5 bases at V and 3 bases at J, with 13 bases between. DNA for the CDR3: TGCAGTGCTCGGAGCGGCAAGAAAGAGACCCAGTACTTC. It codes for CSARSGKKETQYF.

This clonotype was observed a few times. The V and J genes are TRBV4-1 and TRBJ2-3, with 8 bases lining up with TRBD2. The trim removed 4 bases at V and 2 bases at J, leaving 11 bases unmatched. Germline loops: CDR1 MGHRA, CDR2 YSYEKL. The CDR3 consists of 17 residues. CDR3 nucleotide sequence: TGCGCCAGCAGCCCGGGGGGAGCGGGGGTATTCACAGATACGCAGTATTTT. It encodes CASSPGGAGVFTDTQYF.

This clonotype has just a few counts. The rearrangement uses TRBV28 and TRBJ2-5; 11 positions agree with TRBD1. Germline CDR1 reads MDHEN; CDR2 reads SYDVKM. The CDR3 sequence is 15 residues long. Trimming removed 2 bases from V and 4 bases from J; junction bases left unmatched: 3. CDR3 coding DNA: TGTGCCAGCAGTTTAGTAGGGACAGGGGGAGAGACCCAGTACTTC. Translation gives CASSLVGTGGETQYF.

This chain uses TRBV9 with TRBJ2-3; D remains unclear. Germline V lookup: CDR1 SGDLS, CDR2 YYNGEE. The length of the CDR3 is 16 residues. The germline V and J ends were trimmed by 0 bases and 2 bases, with 13 bases remaining between them. Here the CDR3 reads CASSVVQTHLTDTQYF. CDR3 nucleotides: TGTGCCAGCAGCGTAGTCCAAACCCATCTCACAGATACGCAGTATTTT.

The J gene is TRBJ1-1, the V gene TRBV3-1; TRBD1 matches at 8 bases. Germline loops: CDR1 LGHDT, CDR2 YNNKEL (reference sequence). The CDR3 spans 15 residues. V gave up 4 bases and J gave up 1 base; unmatched junction bases: 5. The CDR3 loop reads CASSPGQAKNTEAFF. CDR3 sequence (DNA): TGTGCCAGCAGCCCGGGACAGGCGAAGAACACTGAAGCTTTCTTT.

The genes are TRBV29-1 and TRBJ2-1; maybe TRBD1 (6 bases). This CDR3 is built from 14 residues. The germline CDR1 and CDR2 sequences are SQVTM and ANQGSEA. V lost 3 bases, J lost 5 bases, and 14 bases lay in between. The CDR3 DNA follows: TGCAGCGTTGAGGGGGCGGACAGCCACAATGAGCAGTTCTTC. Translated: CSVEGADSHNEQFF.

This clonotype was seen more than once but under ten times. The rearrangement links TRBV27 to TRBJ2-1; possible D gene TRBD1, 6 bases. In germline, CDR1 is MNHEY, CDR2 SMNVEV (reference sequence). Trimming left V 2 bases short and J 2 bases short, with 10 bases between. The CDR3 has 15 residues. The CDR3 loop is CASSLRQVAYNEQFF. The CDR3, as DNA: TGTGCCAGCAGTTTACGACAGGTCGCCTACAATGAGCAGTTCTTC.